These 27 T cell receptor beta chains share one sample of origin, sequenced in a study of T-cell memory formation after mild COVID-19. From the 5' RACE reads, TCRdb called clonotypes with MiXCR, one entry per CDR3 protein. The sample has approximately 270,000 distinct CDR3 sequences; around 15% are singletons. The sequenced sample was PBMCs or a T cell subset sorted from them (not recorded which). These receptors came from a man aged 18 to 30 who had mild COVID-19 (a few samples of this study predate the infection). Cell type and time point are not known.

Only a few counts were recorded for this clonotype. The chain recombines TRBV2 with TRBJ1-1, with 7 bases aligning to TRBD1. The V gene end was trimmed by 4 bases and the J gene end by 2 bases; junction bases not matched to a gene: 1. From germline, CDR1 is SNHLY and CDR2 FYNNEI. CDR3 size: 13 residues. Written as DNA, the CDR3 is TGTGCCAGCAGTGGGGACAGTAACACTGAAGCTTTCTTT. This sequence encodes CASSGDSNTEAFF.

V and J are TRBV5-6 and TRBJ2-7; D is perhaps TRBD2 (6 bases). Germline lookup yields CDR1 SGHDT and CDR2 YYEEEE. Trimming stripped 1 base from V and 5 bases from J, with 7 bases between. The length of the CDR3 is 12 residues. CDR3 protein: CASSLTSNEQYF. The CDR3 DNA is TGTGCCAGCAGCTTGACTAGCAACGAGCAGTACTTC.

This clonotype appeared many times. This chain connects TRBV10-3 to TRBJ2-3, with D perhaps TRBD2 (5 bases). V was shortened by 11 bases and J by 2 bases, with 20 bases between the two germline ends. The CDR3 contains 15 residues. Germline V gene sequence: CDR1 ENHRY, CDR2 SYGVKD. CDR3 DNA sequence: TGTGCCGCCCGGAGCGCGGGCCTACCCACAGATACGCAGTATTTT. Its translation is CAARSAGLPTDTQYF.

This clonotype appeared a few times. This chain uses TRBV7-2 with TRBJ2-2, with D possibly matching TRBD1 (5 bases). There are 17 residues in the CDR3. The V end lost 0 bases, the J end lost 1 base, and 12 bases lay between the germline ends. Germline V gives CDR1 SGHTA, CDR2 FQGNSA. CDR3 residues: CASSLAGHPLNTGELFF. The DNA of the CDR3 is TGTGCCAGCAGCTTAGCCGGACACCCCTTGAACACCGGGGAGCTGTTTTTT.

This chain uses TRBV6-5 with TRBJ2-3; 8 nucleotides line up with TRBD2. The germline gives CDR1 MNHEY, CDR2 SVGAGI. The CDR3 is 14 amino acids. V shed 7 bases, J shed 3 bases, and the junction held 6 bases outside the gene matches. DNA of the CDR3: TGTGCCAGCAATTCGGGGGGGACTACAGATACGCAGTATTTT. Amino acid sequence: CASNSGGTTDTQYF.

The chain combines TRBV20-1 with TRBJ2-1; the D is unclear. CDR3 length: 13 amino acids. V lost 0 bases and J lost 5, with 8 bases in between. CDR1 is DFQATT and CDR2 is SNEGSKA in the germline V gene (reference sequence). The CDR3 DNA is TGCAGTGCTAGAGATTATGTCCACAATGAGCAGTTCTTC. Its translation: CSARDYVHNEQFF.

This clonotype was observed a few times. The junction shows a germline mismatch at one end, possibly a read error. The V call is TRBV6-2 or TRBV6-3, the J call TRBJ1-5, with TRBD1 matching over 8 bases. The CDR3 contains 15 residues. Germline CDR1 MNHEY, CDR2 SVGEGT. The CDR3 sequence is CARRGHRFRNQPQHF. The CDR3 DNA is TGTGCCCGCAGGGGGCATCGTTTTCGGAATCAGCCCCAGCATTTT.

In its sample, this clonotype was seen a few times. The V call is TRBV6-5, the J call TRBJ1-3; TRBD1 agrees at 8 bases. This CDR3 contains 16 residues. Germline assignment: CDR1 MNHEY and CDR2 SVGAGI. With V trimmed by 0 bases and J by 3 bases, 4 bases remained unmatched. CDR3 protein: CASSYSSGGFGNTIYF. The CDR3 region has the DNA TGTGCCAGCAGTTACTCATCAGGGGGCTTTGGAAACACCATATATTTT.

The V call is TRBV5-1, the J call TRBJ2-5; D not certain. The germline CDR1 and CDR2 sequences are SGHRS and YFSETQ. The V end was cut by 4 bases, the J end by 4 bases, with 17 bases between. The CDR3 length is 15 residues. The CDR3 loop reads CASSEQSAQPETQYF. In DNA form, the CDR3 reads TGCGCCAGCAGCGAGCAGTCGGCGCAGCCAGAGACCCAGTACTTC.

This clonotype was counted only a few times. This chain joins TRBV6-5 and TRBJ2-7; the match to TRBD1 covers 11 bases. This CDR3 comprises 13 residues. Unmatched junction bases numbered 2, after V lost 4 bases and J lost 6 bases. Germline-derived CDR1 and CDR2 are MNHEY and SVGAGI. CDR3 protein: CASSFGTGGEQYF. The CDR3 bases are TGTGCCAGCAGTTTCGGGACAGGGGGCGAGCAGTACTTC.

This clonotype was detected only a few times. The rearrangement joins TRBV29-1 to TRBJ2-3; D not certain. Deletions cut 4 bases from V and 6 bases from J, with 8 bases between. The CDR3 spans 11 residues. The germline V gene has CDR1 SQVTM and CDR2 ANQGSEA. CDR3 nucleotides: TGCAGCGTTGCTTCGATGGATACGCAGTATTTT. Its protein product is CSVASMDTQYF.

In this sample, this clonotype turned up a few times. V gene TRBV7-2 combines with J gene TRBJ2-5; 7 positions match TRBD1. CDR3 length: 15 amino acids. The ends lost 4 bases at V and 10 bases at J; junction bases unmatched: 15. CDR1 is SGHTA and CDR2 is FQGNSA in the germline V gene. The CDR3 loop reads CASSSVQGSQVIQYF. CDR3 nucleotide sequence: TGTGCCAGCAGCTCCGTACAGGGGAGTCAAGTCATCCAGTACTTC.

J is TRBJ1-2 and V is TRBV5-5, with D possibly matching TRBD1 (5 bases). Per the germline V gene, CDR1 is SGHKS and CDR2 is YYEKEE (reference sequence). This CDR3 comprises 12 residues. Between the trimmed V and J ends, which lost 4 bases and 7 bases, there was a span of 11 bases. The CDR3 nucleotides are TGTGCCAGCAGCCCGGGGGAGGGTGGCTACACCTTC. This sequence encodes CASSPGEGGYTF.

The chain uses TRBV10-1 and TRBJ2-1, with TRBD2 matching 7 bases. Per germline, CDR1 WNHNN and CDR2 SYGVQD (reference sequence). With 6 bases clipped from V and 2 bases from J, the junction kept 4 bases outside the gene matches. This CDR3 region has 14 residues. Written as DNA, the CDR3 is TGCGCCAGCAGCGGGGGGACCCCCTACAATGAGCAGTTCTTC. This sequence encodes CASSGGTPYNEQFF.

The chain couples TRBV6-2 or TRBV6-3 to TRBJ1-2, with D unresolved. The germline CDR1 and CDR2 sequences are MNHEY and SVGEGT. The CDR3 totals 14 residues. V was clipped by 4 bases and J by 5 bases, with 14 bases between them. CDR3 nucleotide sequence: TGTGCCAGCAGTTCGGCCCCTTCAGGATATGGCTACACCTTC. As protein: CASSSAPSGYGYTF.

The genes are TRBV3-1 and TRBJ1-2; D is perhaps TRBD1 (5 bases). Germline loops: CDR1 LGHDT, CDR2 YNNKEL (reference sequence). The CDR3 consists of 14 residues. V was shortened by 3 bases and J by 7 bases, with 15 bases between the two germline ends. The CDR3 DNA is TGTGCCAGCAGCCACGACGGGACGTTCAGTGGCTACACCTTC. Encoded protein: CASSHDGTFSGYTF.

This clonotype came up many times. This rearrangement joins TRBV27 to TRBJ2-1; the match to TRBD1 covers 8 bases. The CDR3 loop spans 15 amino acids. CDR1 and CDR2 (germline): MNHEY, SMNVEV (reference sequence). Trimming took 3 bases from V and 3 from J; bases not matched to a gene: 4. CDR3 coding DNA: TGTGCCAGCAGTTTTGGGACAGGCCACTACAATGAGCAGTTCTTC. It translates to CASSFGTGHYNEQFF.

This chain links TRBV29-1 with TRBJ2-5; D unresolved. Germline loops: CDR1 SQVTM, CDR2 ANQGSEA. CDR3 length: 15 amino acids. Trimming left V 1 base short and J 3 bases short, with 15 bases between. CDR3 region: CSVEGREDGEETQYF. The CDR3 DNA reads TGCAGCGTTGAAGGGCGCGAAGACGGAGAAGAGACCCAGTACTTC.

This chain uses TRBV11-1 with TRBJ2-2, with D perhaps matching TRBD1 (6 bases). CDR1 is SGHAT, CDR2 FQDESV, per germline (reference sequence). The V gene lost 4 bases and the J gene lost 5 bases, with 11 bases spanning the gap. This CDR3 is 14 amino acids long. CDR3 nucleotide sequence: TGTGCCAGCAGCTGGCAGGGGCGGACCGGGGAGCTGTTTTTT. Its translation is CASSWQGRTGELFF.

This clonotype was observed a few times. The rearrangement uses TRBV6-6 and TRBJ1-4; D is ambiguous. This CDR3 region has 11 residues. V gave up 3 bases and J gave up 7 bases, with 3 bases separating them. CDR1 is MNHNY, CDR2 SVGAGI, per germline (reference sequence). CDR3 protein: CASSYAEKLFF. CDR3 nucleotide sequence: TGTGCCAGCAGTTATGCTGAAAAACTGTTTTTT.

This clonotype was counted at least ten times. The chain joins TRBV4-3 to TRBJ1-4, with D uncertain. The germline V gene encodes CDR1 LGHNA and CDR2 YSLEER. Between the trimmed V and J ends, which lost 1 base and 4 bases, there was a span of 10 bases. This CDR3 has 15 residues. In DNA, the CDR3 is TGCGCCAGCAGCCAAGTGGCGGGATTTAATGAAAAACTGTTTTTT. Its protein is CASSQVAGFNEKLFF.

The rearrangement uses TRBV12-3 or TRBV12-4 and TRBJ1-1; the D is unclear. The CDR3 is 14 amino acids. Trimming shortened V by 8 bases and J by 2 bases, and 15 bases separated the two germline ends. The CDR3 nucleotides are TGTGCCAGCGGCACGGGCAGCATTAACACTGAAGCTTTCTTT. It specifies CASGTGSINTEAFF.

The chain combines TRBV7-8 with TRBJ2-3; possible D gene TRBD2, 6 bases. Germline V lookup: CDR1 SGHVS, CDR2 FQNEAQ. This CDR3 region has 17 residues. Trimming removed 2 bases from V and 2 bases from J, with 17 bases in between. The CDR3 DNA reads as TGTGCCAGCAGCTTACTGGGATTAGGACTATCCACAGATACGCAGTATTTT. It codes for CASSLLGLGLSTDTQYF. Using reference TRBV7-8 and TRBJ2-3 for the parts outside the CDR3, the full variable domain is GAGVSQSPRYKVAKRGQDVALRCDPISGHVSLFWYQQALGQGPEFLTYFQNEAQLDKSGLPSDRFFAERPEGSVSTLKIQRTQQEDSAVYLCASSLLGLGLSTDTQYFGPGTRLTVL.

The chain combines TRBV28 with TRBJ2-3, with 7 bases that match TRBD2. This CDR3 has 16 amino acids. V lost 8 bases, J lost 2 bases, and 13 bases stayed unmatched. Germline V CDR1 and CDR2: MDHEN, SYDVKM. The CDR3 DNA reads TGTGCCAGCCCTCCGGTGGGGACTACTGACACAGATACGCAGTATTTT. Encoded protein: CASPPVGTTDTDTQYF.

This clonotype was seen a few times. The rearrangement joins TRBV6-5 to TRBJ1-1; TRBD1 agrees at 8 bases. Trimming cost V 8 bases and J 4 bases; bases outside gene matches: 9. This CDR3 comprises 14 residues. Germline CDR1 and CDR2: MNHEY and SVGAGI. The CDR3 sequence is CASFQGAVGTEAFF. The CDR3 region has the DNA TGTGCCAGCTTCCAGGGGGCGGTAGGCACTGAAGCTTTCTTT.

This clonotype was seen more than once but under ten times. The chain recombines TRBV7-3 with TRBJ2-3; 10 bases map to TRBD1. The CDR3 sequence is 19 residues long. CDR1 SGHTA and CDR2 FQGTGA come from the germline V gene. V was pared by 0 bases and J by 1 base, with 10 bases of the junction left unmatched. In nucleotides, the CDR3 is TGTGCCAGCAGCTTAACCCCCCGACAGGGGGCGATCGGCACAGATACGCAGTATTTT. Protein: CASSLTPRQGAIGTDTQYF.

This clonotype was detected a few times. The rearrangement links TRBV5-6 to TRBJ1-2; D is uncertain. This CDR3 region has 16 residues. Per the germline V gene, CDR1 is SGHDT and CDR2 is YYEEEE. V lost 4 bases and J lost 2, with 18 bases in between. The CDR3 region has the DNA TGTGCCAGCAGCCGCGACGGCCGGCAGCAAAACTATGGCTACACCTTC. It is translated as CASSRDGRQQNYGYTF.